A single sample is the source of the 15 T cell receptor beta chains below, sequenced in a study of T-cell memory formation after mild COVID-19. TCRdb processed the 5' RACE reads anew with MiXCR; each CDR3 protein has one entry. Here the sample spans some 150,000 distinct CDR3 sequences, 6% to 7% being singletons. Sequenced input: PBMCs or a T cell subset sorted from them (not recorded which). All receptors derive from an adult woman who had mild COVID-19 (a few samples of this study predate the infection). Cell type and time point are not known.

This clonotype was found a few times. This chain links TRBV5-1 with TRBJ1-2, with 9 bases fitting TRBD1. From germline, CDR1 is SGHRS and CDR2 YFSETQ. This CDR3 comprises 15 residues. Germline trimming cut 3 bases from V and 2 bases from J; bases unmatched to any gene: 5. The CDR3 nucleotides are TGCGCCAGCAGCTGGGGACAGGGAACCAACTATGGCTACACCTTC. It yields the protein CASSWGQGTNYGYTF.

In regard to this clonotype: Its ends do not fully match the called genes, so a read error is possible. The chain is built from TRBV29-1 and TRBJ2-5, with 10 bases lining up with TRBD1. The CDR3 is 13 amino acids. Germline CDR1 reads SQVTM; CDR2 reads ANQGSEA. CDR3 amino acids: CIVERGQGETQYF. The CDR3 DNA follows: TGCATCGTTGAGAGGGGACAGGGGGAGACCCAGTACTTC. The full variable domain, its missing parts supplied by reference TRBV29-1 and TRBJ2-5, is SAVISQKPSRDICQRGTSLTIQCQVDSQVTMMFWYRQQPGQSLTLIATANQGSEATYESGFVIDKFPISRPNLTFSTLTVSNMSPEDSSIYLCIVERGQGETQYFGPGTRLLVL.

The chain employs TRBV28 and TRBJ2-7; D gene uncertain. CDR1 is MDHEN, CDR2 SYDVKM, per germline. Trimming shortened V by 4 bases and J by 4 bases, and 11 bases separated the two germline ends. This CDR3 spans 13 amino acids. CDR3 in amino acids: CASSSAPLYEQYF. CDR3 nucleotide sequence: TGTGCCAGCAGTTCCGCCCCACTTTACGAGCAGTACTTC.

As to this clonotype: Since a much larger clone is just one base distant, this may be a read error. The chain is built from TRBV5-1 and TRBJ1-2; 7 bases fit TRBD1. The CDR3 spans 13 residues. In germline, CDR1 is SGHRS, CDR2 YFSETQ. The CDR3 is CASSYTGEDGHTF. The CDR3 bases are TGCGCCAGCAGCTATACAGGGGAGGATGGCCACACCTTC.

V is TRBV6-5 and J is TRBJ2-1; TRBD2 matches 14 bases. The junction had 5 bases not matched to a gene; V was cut back by 6 bases and J by 7 bases. Germline V CDR1 and CDR2: MNHEY, SVGAGI. There are 15 residues in the CDR3. The CDR3 coding sequence is TGTGCCAGCAGGTCCGGGACTAGCGGGAGTAATGAGCAGTTCTTC. Protein sequence: CASRSGTSGSNEQFF.

This clonotype was seen only a few times. J is TRBJ2-2 and V is TRBV12-3 or TRBV12-4; 9 nucleotides agree with TRBD1. V dropped 0 bases and J dropped 2; count of bases not matched to a gene: 10. The CDR3 has 19 amino acids. CDR3: CASSLAQRGQGLNTGELFF. The DNA of the CDR3 is TGTGCCAGCAGTTTAGCCCAGAGGGGACAGGGACTTAACACCGGGGAGCTGTTTTTT.

This clonotype was seen ten or more times. The chain is built from TRBV7-2 and TRBJ2-3; 11 bases align to TRBD2. Germline V gene sequence: CDR1 SGHTA, CDR2 FQGNSA. The CDR3 extends over 17 amino acids. V lost 1 base and J lost 3; bases outside the gene matches: 6. CDR3 nucleotide sequence: TGTGCCAGCAGCTTAGTTGGTAGCGGGAGGGCTACAGATACGCAGTATTTT. Translating it yields CASSLVGSGRATDTQYF.

This clonotype was counted between two and nine times. The gene calls are TRBV21-1 and TRBJ2-5. TRBV21-1 is noted as a pseudogene. The CDR3 length is 16 residues. The CDR3: CASSKLHRVGRETQYF. CDR3 DNA: TGTGCCAGCAGCAAACTTCATAGGGTGGGTCGGGAGACCCAGTACTTC.

In this sample, this clonotype turned up many times. The V call is TRBV6-2 or TRBV6-3, the J call TRBJ2-2, with 7 bases fitting TRBD2. The CDR3 is 13 amino acids. The germline V gene encodes CDR1 MNHEY and CDR2 SVGEGT. J lost 4 bases, V lost 7 bases, and 3 bases had no gene match. The CDR3 sequence: CASTSGATGELFF. DNA for the CDR3: TGTGCCAGCACCAGCGGGGCCACCGGGGAGCTGTTTTTT.

The CDR3 DNA reads TGTGCCAGCAGTTTAAGGGTCAGCCTCAGCCCGACCACTGAAGCTTTCTTT. Amino acid sequence: CASSLRVSLSPTTEAFF. This sequence joins TRBV12-3 or TRBV12-4 and TRBJ1-1; the D is unclear. This CDR3 region has 17 residues. V dropped 2 bases and J dropped 4 bases, with 20 bases sitting between them.

Many counts were recorded for this clonotype. This chain connects TRBV24-1 to TRBJ2-1; tentative D call: TRBD1 (5 bases). The CDR3 sequence is 16 residues long. V gave up 2 bases and J gave up 0 bases, with 10 bases separating them. Germline V gene lookup returns CDR1 KGHDR and CDR2 SFDVKD. The CDR3 DNA sequence: TGTGCCACCAGTGATTCAAAGGGGATCTCCTACAATGAGCAGTTCTTC. It specifies CATSDSKGISYNEQFF.

This clonotype has a handful of counts. Here the CDR3 reads CASTSKGMNTEAFF. The CDR3 nucleotides read TGTGCCAGCACCAGTAAGGGGATGAACACTGAAGCTTTCTTT. This sequence joins TRBV2 and TRBJ1-1; weak D call: TRBD1 (5 bases). Germline CDR1 and CDR2: SNHLY and FYNNEI. This CDR3 region has 14 residues. The V gene lost 7 bases and the J gene lost 0 bases, with 12 bases spanning the gap.

This clonotype was counted only a few times. The genes are TRBV24-1 and TRBJ1-5, with D unresolved. CDR3 length: 15 amino acids. The V gene lost 2 bases and the J gene lost 5 bases, with 12 bases spanning the gap. Germline V gives CDR1 KGHDR, CDR2 SFDVKD. For the CDR3, the DNA is TGTGCCACCAGTGATTCCTCAGTTCCCTATCAGCCCCAGCATTTT. Translated, it gives CATSDSSVPYQPQHF.

This clonotype was observed many times. V is TRBV7-2 and J is TRBJ1-6; TRBD1 is a possible D gene (6 bases). The V and J ends lost 2 bases and 9 bases respectively, with 20 bases between them. CDR3 length equals 17 residues. CDR1 and CDR2 (germline): SGHTA, FQGNSA. The CDR3 loop reads CASSLRGHLLGGSPLHF. In DNA form, the CDR3 reads TGTGCCAGCAGCTTAAGGGGACACCTATTAGGGGGTTCACCCCTCCACTTT.

The chain uses TRBV7-3 and TRBJ2-1; D remains ambiguous. Germline V CDR1 and CDR2: SGHTA, FQGTGA. V lost 2 bases and J 7 bases, leaving 9 bases between the germline ends. CDR3 length equals 13 residues. CDR3 in DNA: TGTGCCAGCAGCTTATCATGGGGAAATGAGCAGTTCTTC. Its translation is CASSLSWGNEQFF.